One sample yielded the 32 T cell receptor beta chains listed below, sequenced in a study of response to subunit inactivated influenza vaccine. TCRdb used MiXCR to reprocess the RT-PCR reads, holding one entry per CDR3 protein. The data contain hundreds of thousands of distinct CDR3 sequences, approximately 14% of them singletons. The source was PBMCs from blood, collected about 13 days after vaccination. The receptors shown here come from a man aged 50 or older who received an inactivated influenza vaccine.

This clonotype was seen more than once but under ten times. The rearrangement joins TRBV12-3 or TRBV12-4 to TRBJ2-7; tentative D call: TRBD2 (6 bases). This CDR3 has 14 amino acids. V was clipped by 2 bases and J by 9 bases, with 17 bases between them. As DNA, the CDR3 is TGTGCCAGCAGTTTATTTCTCGGGAGTGGCTGGCAGTACTTC. Translating it yields CASSLFLGSGWQYF.

The V and J genes are TRBV20-1 and TRBJ2-1; 9 nucleotides match TRBD2. The CDR3 loop spans 15 amino acids. The J segment lost 3 bases and the V segment lost 2 bases, leaving 5 bases of the junction unmatched. Germline CDR1 reads DFQATT; CDR2 reads SNEGSKA (reference sequence). CDR3 in amino acids: CSARTGTSSYNEQFF. The CDR3 DNA reads as TGCAGTGCTAGAACCGGGACTAGCAGCTACAATGAGCAGTTCTTC.

The CDR3 sequence is CASSSQTMNTEAFF. The DNA of the CDR3 is TGCGCCAGCAGCTCACAGACAATGAACACTGAAGCTTTCTTT. The chain links TRBV5-1 to TRBJ1-1; D gene unclear. Germline-derived CDR1 and CDR2 are SGHRS and YFSETQ. The CDR3 contains 14 residues. V dropped 3 bases and J dropped 0 bases, with 9 bases sitting between them. The full variable domain, rest sourced from reference TRBV5-1 and TRBJ1-1, is KAGVTQTPRYLIKTRGQQVTLSCSPISGHRSVSWYQQTPGQGLQFLFEYFSETQRNKGNFPGRFSGRQFSNSRSEMNVSTLELGDSALYLCASSSQTMNTEAFFGQGTRLTVV.

This clonotype has a handful of counts. The gene calls are TRBV20-1 and TRBJ2-3; TRBD2 aligns across 7 bases. In germline, CDR1 is DFQATT, CDR2 SNEGSKA (reference sequence). CDR3 length equals 14 residues. Losses at the gene ends were 3 bases for V and 2 bases for J; bases not matched to a gene: 5. The CDR3 sequence: CSASPAGNTDTQYF. DNA of the CDR3: TGCAGTGCTAGCCCAGCGGGAAACACAGATACGCAGTATTTT.

This clonotype appeared a few times. The CDR3 loop is CASSFGSGSGETQYF. The CDR3 nucleotides read TGTGCCAGCAGCTTTGGTAGCGGGTCGGGGGAGACCCAGTACTTC. The V gene is TRBV11-2, the J gene TRBJ2-5, with 7 bases aligning to TRBD2. The V and J ends lost 3 bases and 5 bases, in that order; junction bases with no gene match: 9. The CDR3 consists of 15 residues. The germline V gene has CDR1 SGHAT and CDR2 FQNNGV.

This clonotype was observed a few times. V usage is TRBV29-1 and J usage is TRBJ2-1; D is perhaps TRBD1 (5 bases). Germline CDR1 reads SQVTM; CDR2 reads ANQGSEA. The CDR3 length is 11 residues. V lost 7 bases to trimming and J lost 12 bases, with 16 bases between them. The CDR3 region has the DNA TGCAGCGGTCAAAAGCAGGGCGGGCAGTTCTTC. Protein: CSGQKQGGQFF.

As regards this clonotype: A much more abundant neighbour one base away suggests this may be a read error. The rearrangement links TRBV12-3 or TRBV12-4 to TRBJ1-6, with D possibly TRBD1 on 5 matching bases. CDR3 length equals 14 residues. V lost 6 bases, J lost 5 bases, and 11 bases lay in between. CDR3 in amino acids: CASRAGADNSPLHF. In nucleotides, the CDR3 is TGTGCCAGCAGAGCCGGGGCCGATAATTCACCCCTCCACTTT.

The chain uses TRBV9 and TRBJ1-1, with D tentatively TRBD1 (5 bases). The germline V gene has CDR1 SGDLS and CDR2 YYNGEE. Trimming stripped 1 base from V and 3 bases from J, with 13 bases between. The CDR3 sequence is 15 residues long. For the CDR3, the DNA is TGTGCCAGCAGCGTATACGGGGCGGAGGACACTGAAGCTTTCTTT. Protein: CASSVYGAEDTEAFF.

This clonotype was found a few times. The genes are TRBV20-1 and TRBJ2-1; the match to TRBD2 covers 11 bases. The CDR3 contains 15 residues. The J segment lost 1 base and the V segment lost 1 base, leaving 0 bases of the junction unmatched. CDR1 and CDR2 (germline): DFQATT, SNEGSKA (reference sequence). DNA of the CDR3: TGCAGTGCTAGAGGACTAGCGGGATCCTACAATGAGCAGTTCTTC. It codes for CSARGLAGSYNEQFF.

A few counts support this clonotype. The chain joins TRBV2 to TRBJ1-2; 9 nucleotides line up with TRBD1. V was pared by 5 bases and J by 2 bases, with 6 bases of the junction left unmatched. The CDR3 runs to 15 residues. Germline V gives CDR1 SNHLY, CDR2 FYNNEI. The DNA for the CDR3 is TGTGCCAGCAGTCAGGACAGGGGCCACAACTATGGCTACACCTTC. This sequence encodes CASSQDRGHNYGYTF.

This clonotype was seen only a few times. The V gene is TRBV12-3 or TRBV12-4, the J gene TRBJ1-5; D gene unclear. This CDR3 contains 15 residues. V lost 3 bases, J lost 3 bases, and 12 bases lay in between. The CDR3 region has the DNA TGTGCCAGCAGTTTTCGGAGCACCGACAATCAGCCCCAGCATTTT. Translation: CASSFRSTDNQPQHF.

The chain is built from TRBV11-2 and TRBJ1-4; TRBD1 might be the D (6 bases). The CDR3 length is 16 residues. Looked up from germline, CDR1 is SGHAT and CDR2 is FQNNGV. Trimming took off 3 bases at V and 0 bases at J, with 11 bases between the two ends. CDR3 protein: CASSLTDSATNEKLFF. The CDR3 nucleotides are TGTGCCAGCAGCTTGACGGACAGTGCAACTAATGAAAAACTGTTTTTT.

In this sample, this clonotype turned up a few times. The chain employs TRBV7-8 and TRBJ2-7; TRBD2 matches 8 bases. Per the germline V gene, CDR1 is SGHVS and CDR2 is FQNEAQ. V was clipped by 3 bases and J by 3 bases; unmatched bases: 7. There are 15 residues in the CDR3. The CDR3 DNA is TGTGCCAGCAGCTTGCCTAGCGGGCGGAGCTACGAGCAGTACTTC. Translated: CASSLPSGRSYEQYF. The complete variable domain, with remaining parts taken from reference TRBV7-8 and TRBJ2-7, reads GAGVSQSPRYKVAKRGQDVALRCDPISGHVSLFWYQQALGQGPEFLTYFQNEAQLDKSGLPSDRFFAERPEGSVSTLKIQRTQQEDSAVYLCASSLPSGRSYEQYFGPGTRLTVT.

This clonotype has ten or more counts. This rearrangement joins TRBV7-2 to TRBJ2-3; D is uncertain. V gave up 5 bases and J gave up 4 bases, with 22 bases separating them. The germline CDR1 and CDR2 sequences are SGHTA and FQGNSA. The CDR3 is 17 residues long. In nucleotides, the CDR3 is TGTGCCAGCAGCCTCAGGTCCCCCATTTTGTGGGCAGATACGCAGTATTTT. It translates to CASSLRSPILWADTQYF.

The chain joins TRBV20-1 to TRBJ2-1; 7 bases are shared with TRBD2. The germline gives CDR1 DFQATT, CDR2 SNEGSKA (reference sequence). The CDR3 is made up of 12 amino acids. Unmatched junction bases numbered 3, after V lost 5 bases and J lost 5 bases. CDR3 protein: CSAGAGNNEQFF. The CDR3 DNA reads as TGCAGTGCTGGAGCGGGGAACAATGAGCAGTTCTTC.

In DNA form, the CDR3 reads TGCAGTGCTAGACGGGACAGGGGTGAGCAGTACTTC. Protein sequence: CSARRDRGEQYF. V is TRBV20-1 and J is TRBJ2-7; 10 positions match TRBD1. Per germline, CDR1 DFQATT and CDR2 SNEGSKA (reference sequence). The CDR3 is 12 residues long. The J segment lost 7 bases and the V segment lost 2 bases, leaving 2 bases of the junction unmatched.

This clonotype has ten or more counts. The chain couples TRBV10-3 to TRBJ2-3, with TRBD2 matching over 12 bases. The CDR3 has 15 residues. Germline V lookup: CDR1 ENHRY, CDR2 SYGVKD. With V trimmed by 9 bases and J by 0 bases, 4 bases remained unmatched. The CDR3 is CAIGLAGTSTDTQYF. The DNA of the CDR3 is TGTGCCATAGGACTAGCGGGAACTAGCACAGATACGCAGTATTTT.

This clonotype was detected only a few times. The chain recombines TRBV5-1 with TRBJ1-6, with 7 bases aligning to TRBD1. After removal of 2 bases from V and 10 bases from J, the junction contained 12 bases not matched to a gene. CDR3 length equals 16 residues. CDR1 and CDR2 from the germline V gene are SGHRS and YFSETQ. The CDR3 DNA is TGCGCCAGCAGCTTCGAGTCCGGGACAGCATCATCACCCCTCCACTTT. Its protein is CASSFESGTASSPLHF.

This clonotype has just a few counts. The chain carries TRBV6-2 or TRBV6-3 and TRBJ2-1; 8 bases map to TRBD2. The trim removed 1 base at V and 0 bases at J, leaving 11 bases unmatched. The CDR3 consists of 19 residues. The germline V gene encodes CDR1 MNHEY and CDR2 SVGEGT. The CDR3 protein is CASSYLTGGPLGSYNEQFF. CDR3 nucleotides: TGTGCCAGCAGTTACTTGACGGGAGGGCCCCTTGGCTCCTACAATGAGCAGTTCTTC.

Only a few counts were recorded for this clonotype. The chain has TRBV10-3 and TRBJ2-1, with D perhaps TRBD2 (6 bases). The V end lost 6 bases, the J end lost 3 bases, and 15 bases lay between the germline ends. The CDR3 totals 15 residues. Germline CDR1 and CDR2: ENHRY and SYGVKD. In nucleotides, the CDR3 is TGTGCCATCAGAACGGCGGGGACCAACTACAATGAGCAGTTCTTC. This sequence encodes CAIRTAGTNYNEQFF.

The J gene is TRBJ2-7, the V gene TRBV4-1; 9 nucleotides agree with TRBD2. Germline assignment: CDR1 MGHRA and CDR2 YSYEKL. The J segment lost 4 bases and the V segment lost 6 bases, leaving 10 bases of the junction unmatched. The CDR3 contains 15 residues. The DNA for the CDR3 is TGCGCCAGCAGACGCTCAGCGGGGGGAATTTACGAGCAGTACTTC. This gives the protein CASRRSAGGIYEQYF.

The chain links TRBV14 to TRBJ2-2; TRBD1 agrees at 7 bases. Trimming at V came to 2 bases and at J to 4 bases, leaving 4 bases not matched to a gene. The CDR3 covers 15 residues. Germline CDR1 reads SGHDN; CDR2 reads FVKESK. Here the CDR3 DNA reads TGTGCCAGCAGCCAACGAAGGGGGCTCACCGGGGAGCTGTTTTTT. This encodes CASSQRRGLTGELFF. The full variable domain, its missing parts supplied by reference TRBV14 and TRBJ2-2, is EAGVTQFPSHSVIEKGQTVTLRCDPISGHDNLYWYRRVMGKEIKFLLHFVKESKQDESGMPNNRFLAERTGGTYSTLKVQPAELEDSGVYFCASSQRRGLTGELFFGEGSRLTVL.

This chain joins TRBV5-1 and TRBJ2-3; unclear D gene. This CDR3 is built from 16 residues. CDR1 is SGHRS and CDR2 is YFSETQ in the germline V gene. Trimming took 0 bases from V and 5 from J, leaving 16 bases between them. DNA of the CDR3: TGCGCCAGCAGCTTGGGAAACGCGGTTCGTGTAGATACGCAGTATTTT. Protein sequence: CASSLGNAVRVDTQYF.

There are a few counts of this clonotype. The chain uses TRBV5-1 and TRBJ1-6; perhaps TRBD1 as D (5 bases). Germline CDR1 reads SGHRS; CDR2 reads YFSETQ. There are 16 residues in the CDR3. Deletions cut 0 bases from V and 6 bases from J, with 13 bases between. The CDR3 DNA follows: TGCGCCAGCAGCTTGGAAACCGGGGCCCCTAATTCACCCCTCCACTTT. Protein sequence: CASSLETGAPNSPLHF.

This clonotype was counted ten times or more. The chain employs TRBV11-2 and TRBJ2-1; D is undetermined. Germline V gives CDR1 SGHAT, CDR2 FQNNGV. Trimming shortened V by 4 bases and J by 4 bases, and 5 bases separated the two germline ends. The CDR3 is made up of 12 amino acids. CDR3 nucleotide sequence: TGTGCCAGCAGCTACCAATACAATGAGCAGTTCTTC. Translation gives CASSYQYNEQFF. The full variable domain, with the rest looked up from reference TRBV11-2 and TRBJ2-1, is EAGVAQSPRYKIIEKRQSVAFWCNPISGHATLYWYQQILGQGPKLLIQFQNNGVVDDSQLPKDRFSAERLKGVDSTLKIQPAKLEDSAVYLCASSYQYNEQFFGPGTRLTVL.

This clonotype was detected a few times. V and J are TRBV12-3 or TRBV12-4 and TRBJ2-7; TRBD2 might be the D (6 bases). The CDR3 length is 15 residues. The V end lost 7 bases, the J end lost 2 bases, and 18 bases lay between the germline ends. The CDR3: CASNPGTQKTYEQYF. CDR3 bases: TGTGCCAGCAATCCCGGGACTCAGAAAACCTACGAGCAGTACTTC.

This chain uses TRBV7-9 with TRBJ1-4; perhaps TRBD1 as D (6 bases). Germline lookup yields CDR1 SEHNR and CDR2 FQNEAQ (reference sequence). CDR3 length equals 15 residues. Trimming removed 3 bases from V and 0 bases from J, with 8 bases in between. The CDR3 is CASSLGHPTNEKLFF. The CDR3 DNA reads as TGTGCCAGCAGCTTGGGACACCCAACTAATGAAAAACTGTTTTTT.

J is TRBJ2-2 and V is TRBV29-1, with no clear D. Germline CDR1 SQVTM, CDR2 ANQGSEA. V was pared by 1 base and J by 4 bases, with 7 bases between. The CDR3 spans 13 residues. In DNA form, the CDR3 reads TGCAGCGTTGAAGGGTTCGTCACCGGGGAGCTGTTTTTT. Amino acid sequence: CSVEGFVTGELFF.

The V gene is TRBV6-2 or TRBV6-3, the J gene TRBJ1-1; D not certain. The germline gives CDR1 MNHEY, CDR2 SVGEGT. V was pared by 0 bases and J by 4 bases, with 6 bases between. This CDR3 is built from 13 residues. The CDR3 loop reads CASSYSAPTEAFF. CDR3 coding DNA: TGTGCCAGCAGTTACTCGGCGCCCACTGAAGCTTTCTTT.

The table lists this clonotype with a few counts. This chain connects TRBV11-2 to TRBJ2-1; 9 positions agree with TRBD2. The CDR3 sequence is 19 residues long. Trimming removed 4 bases from V and 0 bases from J; junction bases left unmatched: 13. Per the germline V gene, CDR1 is SGHAT and CDR2 is FQNNGV. The CDR3, as DNA: TGTGCCAGCAGCTCACGGCGGACTAGCGCGCAGAGCTCCTACAATGAGCAGTTCTTC. Translation: CASSSRRTSAQSSYNEQFF.

In its sample, this clonotype was seen many times. This chain connects TRBV6-5 to TRBJ2-1; 9 bases map to TRBD1. J gave up 15 bases and V 5 bases, and 8 bases lay outside the gene matches. Germline assignment: CDR1 MNHEY and CDR2 SVGAGI. The CDR3 runs to 12 residues. CDR3 protein: CASSHNRDRVFF. CDR3 coding DNA: TGTGCCAGCAGTCATAACCGGGACAGGGTGTTCTTC.

The chain joins TRBV10-3 to TRBJ2-1; TRBD2 matches 13 bases. Germline V gives CDR1 ENHRY, CDR2 SYGVKD. This CDR3 contains 14 residues. V dropped 2 bases and J dropped 8; count of bases not matched to a gene: 0. The CDR3 bases are TGTGCCATCAGTGAGGGGACTAGCGGGGATGAGCAGTTCTTC. Amino acid sequence: CAISEGTSGDEQFF.